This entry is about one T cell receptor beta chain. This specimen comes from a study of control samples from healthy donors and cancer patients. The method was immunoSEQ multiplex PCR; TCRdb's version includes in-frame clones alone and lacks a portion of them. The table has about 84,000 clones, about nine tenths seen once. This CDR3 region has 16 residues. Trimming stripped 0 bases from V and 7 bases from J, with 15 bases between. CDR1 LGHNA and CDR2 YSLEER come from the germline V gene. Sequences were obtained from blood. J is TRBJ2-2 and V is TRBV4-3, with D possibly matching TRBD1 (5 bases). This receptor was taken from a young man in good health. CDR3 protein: CASSQESGLRVGELFF. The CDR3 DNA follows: TGCGCCAGCAGCCAAGAGTCAGGGCTCAGGGTCGGGGAGCTGTTTTTT.